The 14 T cell receptor beta chains below were found in one sample sequenced in a study of blood T cell repertoires in COVID-19. Method: immunoSEQ multiplex PCR; TCRdb's copy keeps in-frame clones and lacks some. The sample lists about 250,000 clones; 80% to 90% were seen once. Specimen: PBMCs or T cells enriched from blood (not recorded which). Receptors originate from a woman between 18 and 29 years old who had recovered from COVID-19.

The sample holds one count of this clone. V gene TRBV7-9 combines with J gene TRBJ1-4; TRBD1 matches at 7 bases. V shed 2 bases, J shed 3 bases, and the junction held 6 bases outside the gene matches. This CDR3 comprises 16 residues. From germline, CDR1 is SEHNR and CDR2 FQNEAQ (reference sequence). The CDR3 loop reads CASSLRGRVANEKLFF. The DNA for the CDR3 is TGTGCCAGCAGCTTAAGGGGGCGCGTTGCTAATGAAAAACTGTTTTTT.

The chain joins TRBV9 to TRBJ1-3; D gene ambiguous. The CDR3 consists of 14 residues. V was trimmed by 4 bases and J by 0 bases, leaving 8 bases between them. The germline V gene encodes CDR1 SGDLS and CDR2 YYNGEE. CDR3 amino acids: CASSKRNSGNTIYF. CDR3 bases: TGTGCCAGCAGCAAGCGAAACTCTGGAAACACCATATATTTT.

The rearrangement joins TRBV12-3 or TRBV12-4 to TRBJ1-2, with unresolved D. Trimming cost V 7 bases and J 2 bases, with 11 bases left between them. The CDR3 contains 13 residues. CDR3 nucleotide sequence: TGTGCCAGCACTTTGCGGGCGAACTATGGCTACACCTTC. This gives the protein CASTLRANYGYTF.

This clone turned up a few times. The rearrangement links TRBV7-2 to TRBJ1-2, with D perhaps TRBD1 (5 bases). V lost 4 bases, J lost 8 bases, and 14 bases lay in between. This CDR3 contains 13 residues. The germline gives CDR1 SGHTA, CDR2 FQGNSA. The CDR3 bases are TGTGCCAGCAGCTGGGGGGGAGAGGGCGGCTACACCTTC. The encoded protein is CASSWGGEGGYTF.

The sample holds one count of this clone. The chain uses TRBV5-1 and TRBJ1-1, with D possibly being TRBD1 (5 bases). Trimming pared 0 bases from V and 4 bases from J, leaving 13 bases between. The CDR3 covers 15 residues. CDR1 and CDR2 from the germline V gene are SGHRS and YFSETQ. CDR3 nucleotides: TGCGCCAGCAGCTTGGGCGGGGGAGGCGGCACTGAAGCTTTCTTT. Translation: CASSLGGGGGTEAFF. The full variable domain, rest sourced from reference TRBV5-1 and TRBJ1-1, is KAGVTQTPRYLIKTRGQQVTLSCSPISGHRSVSWYQQTPGQGLQFLFEYFSETQRNKGNFPGRFSGRQFSNSRSEMNVSTLELGDSALYLCASSLGGGGGTEAFFGQGTRLTVV.

The V and J genes are TRBV19 and TRBJ2-3; 8 bases are shared with TRBD2. V shed 5 bases and J 2 bases; nucleotides not matched to a gene: 6. Germline V gene data show CDR1 as LNHDA and CDR2 as SQIVND (reference sequence). This CDR3 spans 15 amino acids. CDR3 residues: CASSPSGGLTDTQYF. The CDR3 nucleotides read TGTGCCAGTAGTCCCAGCGGGGGACTCACAGATACGCAGTATTTT.

This chain joins TRBV2 and TRBJ2-2; D possibly corresponds to TRBD1 (7 bases). Trimming removed 6 bases from V and 1 base from J, with 12 bases in between. This CDR3 spans 15 amino acids. Per the germline V gene, CDR1 is SNHLY and CDR2 is FYNNEI. The CDR3 DNA follows: TGTGCCAGCAGCTGGAGGGGGCGGAACACCGGGGAGCTGTTTTTT. Residues: CASSWRGRNTGELFF.

The CDR3 DNA reads as TGTGCCAGTAGTTCAAACAGGGACCCCTACAATGAGCAGTTCTTC. Amino acid sequence: CASSSNRDPYNEQFF. This chain joins TRBV19 and TRBJ2-1; a possible D gene is TRBD1 (6 bases). The germline V gene has CDR1 LNHDA and CDR2 SQIVND (reference sequence). CDR3 length: 15 amino acids. The germline V and J ends were trimmed by 5 bases and 2 bases, with 13 bases remaining between them. Using reference TRBV19 and TRBJ2-1 for the parts outside the CDR3, the full variable domain is DGGITQSPKYLFRKEGQNVTLSCEQNLNHDAMYWYRQDPGQGLRLIYYSQIVNDFQKGDIAEGYSVSREKKESFPLTVTSAQKNPTAFYLCASSSNRDPYNEQFFGPGTRLTVL.

This clone was counted once. The rearrangement links TRBV9 to TRBJ2-1, with 7 bases aligning to TRBD1. Germline CDR1 and CDR2: SGDLS and YYNGEE. J was trimmed by 3 bases and V by 3 bases; bases with no gene match: 3. The CDR3 has 14 amino acids. The CDR3 reads CASSGRQGYNEQFF. For the CDR3, the DNA is TGTGCCAGCAGCGGGAGACAGGGCTACAATGAGCAGTTCTTC.

The chain carries TRBV18 and TRBJ1-2; 7 bases are shared with TRBD1. V was pared by 4 bases and J by 5 bases, with 16 bases of the junction left unmatched. The CDR3 has 17 amino acids. Germline CDR1 is KGHSH and CDR2 is LQKENI. Here the CDR3 reads CASSRTPGTEIGYGYTF. The CDR3 DNA follows: TGTGCCAGCTCACGAACACCCGGGACAGAAATTGGGTATGGCTACACCTTC.

This chain links TRBV20-1 with TRBJ1-2, with 7 nucleotides matching TRBD1. Germline CDR1 is DFQATT and CDR2 is SNEGSKA (reference sequence). V lost 3 bases, J lost 2 bases, and 12 bases stayed unmatched. CDR3 size: 16 residues. For the CDR3, the DNA is TGCAGTGCTAGTTCAGGTGACAGGGCGGAAAACTATGGCTACACCTTC. This gives the protein CSASSGDRAENYGYTF.

The V call is TRBV7-2, the J call TRBJ1-2; the D is unclear. V lost 4 bases and J lost 7, with 10 bases in between. The CDR3 is 12 amino acids. CDR1 SGHTA and CDR2 FQGNSA come from the germline V gene. As DNA, the CDR3 is TGTGCCAGCAGCTCCTATAGTTCTGGCTACACCTTC. Protein sequence: CASSSYSSGYTF. Supplemented by reference TRBV7-2 and TRBJ1-2, the full variable domain reads GAGVSQSPSNKVTEKGKDVELRCDPISGHTALYWYRQSLGQGLEFLIYFQGNSAPDKSGLPSDRFSAERTGGSVSTLTIQRTQQEDSAVYLCASSSYSSGYTFGSGTRLTVV.

This chain uses TRBV5-4 with TRBJ2-2, with D tentatively TRBD1 (6 bases). The CDR3 length is 20 residues. CDR1 is SGHNT and CDR2 is YYREEE in the germline V gene (reference sequence). V shed 4 bases and J shed 0 bases, with 25 bases lying between them. CDR3 sequence: CASSADVAQGLPANTGELFF. CDR3 DNA sequence: TGTGCCAGCAGCGCAGATGTAGCCCAGGGGTTACCCGCGAACACCGGGGAGCTGTTTTTT.

This chain connects TRBV6-5 to TRBJ2-5; TRBD1 matches at 9 bases. V trimming: 6 bases; J trimming: 2 bases; junction bases outside the gene matches: 7. The germline gives CDR1 MNHEY, CDR2 SVGAGI. This CDR3 contains 15 residues. This CDR3 reads CASSRTGASQETQYF. CDR3 nucleotide sequence: TGTGCCAGCAGCCGGACAGGGGCCTCGCAAGAGACCCAGTACTTC.